Here is one T cell receptor (beta chain) with its context. Its antigen is unidentified. These data are taken from a study of T cells expressing NK-cell markers. Study at large: It was sorted CD3+CD56-NKG2C+, CD3+CD56+NKG2C- and CD3+CD56+NKG2C+ T cells that provided the TCR beta repertoires. Overall study findings and caveats: Of the CD8+ T cells in more than five donors, roughly 1.0-7.5% belonged to dominant NKG2C+ clonotypes. The leading position in the CD3+CD56-NKG2C+ fraction of a handful of donors also went to these clonotypes.

CDR3 length equals 15 residues. The V gene's germline CDR1 is DFQATT and CDR2 SNEGSKA (reference sequence). TCRdb reanalyzed the 5' RACE reads and collapses them to one entry per CDR3 protein, without DNA. The sample data list about 260,000 distinct CDR3 sequences. This sequence joins TRBV20-1 and TRBJ2-4. The receptor was derived from a woman aged 18-70 years in good health. The material sequenced was blood T cells: a sorted CD56 or NKG2C T cell subset, CD4+ or CD8+ T cells, or bulk PBMC T cells (not recorded which). CDR3 residues: CSARFPEGAKNIQYF.